Given below is one T cell receptor beta chain in context. The antigen remains unidentified. These data come from a study of cytomegalovirus exposure and HLA in healthy donors. Findings and caveats of the study: Common viral pathogens seemed, in a later analysis, to connect with several of the most significant clusters.

A multiplex PCR was run with 60 Vbeta primers and 13 Jbeta primers. Here immunoSEQ multiplex PCR was the method, and the copy in TCRdb shows in-frame clones only, minus some. The sample records some 140,000 clones, over 80% being singletons. The germline gives CDR1 SNHLY, CDR2 FYNNEI. The CDR3 consists of 15 residues. With 4 bases removed from V and 6 bases from J, the gap between germline ends came to 18 bases. The chain has TRBV2 and TRBJ2-5, with a weak D call TRBD1 (6 bases). The receptor was derived from a man aged 40-49 years in good health and CMV-seronegative. The specimen sequenced was PBMCs. CDR3: CASSGRIRDNQTQYF. Here the CDR3 DNA reads TGTGCCAGCAGTGGGCGTATTCGGGACAATCAGACCCAGTACTTC.